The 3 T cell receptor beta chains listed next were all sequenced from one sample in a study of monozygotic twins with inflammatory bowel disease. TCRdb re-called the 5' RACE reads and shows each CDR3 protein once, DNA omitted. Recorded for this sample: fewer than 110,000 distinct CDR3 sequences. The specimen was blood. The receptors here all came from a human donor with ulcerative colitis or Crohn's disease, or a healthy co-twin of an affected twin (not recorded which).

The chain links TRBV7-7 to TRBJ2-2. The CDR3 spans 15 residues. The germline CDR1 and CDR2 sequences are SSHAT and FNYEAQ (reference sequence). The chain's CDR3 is CASSPGPTLTGELFF.

CDR3 residues: CASIPAGSGANVLTF. This chain uses TRBV12-3 or TRBV12-4 with TRBJ2-6; TCRdb picks TRBD1, but there is no DNA to check that call. The CDR3 extends over 15 amino acids.

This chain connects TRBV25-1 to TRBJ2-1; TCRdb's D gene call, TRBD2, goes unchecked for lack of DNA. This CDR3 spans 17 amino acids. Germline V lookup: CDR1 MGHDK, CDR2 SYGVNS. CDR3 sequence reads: CASSDIAGATSYNEQFF.